This T cell receptor beta chain came from a study of shared clonotypes between healthy human individuals. This clone has only one observation. Naive-designated CD8 cells lacked CD45RO, were positively enriched for CCR7, and omitted terminally differentiated effector memory CD45RA+ cells. Some clones are missing from TCRdb's copy, which holds only in-frame ones; the method was immunoSEQ multiplex PCR. The sample has about 680,000 clones, around 92% seen once; the top ten hold more than 20%. The sequencing sample was made of naive CD8+ T cells sorted from blood. This receptor was taken from a man under 40 in good health.

This CDR3 is CASSLAGGIEDTQYF. CDR3 DNA sequence: TGTGCCAGCAGCTTAGCGGGGGGTATCGAAGATACGCAGTATTTT. The chain uses TRBV7-6 and TRBJ2-3; D is possibly TRBD2 (6 bases). Germline CDR1 is SGHVS and CDR2 is FNYEAQ. The CDR3 sequence is 15 residues long. Between the trimmed V and J ends, which lost 0 bases and 5 bases, there was a span of 12 bases.